This T cell receptor beta chain was retrieved from a study of cytomegalovirus exposure and HLA in healthy donors. Points from the study as a whole: The authors judged a highly shared variant cluster likely a sequencing artifact.

PCR was performed using 60 Vbeta and 13 Jbeta primers. TCRdb's table, derived via immunoSEQ multiplex PCR, lists solely in-frame clones and lacks some. Here the sample spans approximately 110,000 clones, more than 60% being singletons. The CDR3 consists of 14 residues. Germline V gene lookup returns CDR1 SGHTS and CDR2 YDEGEE. The V end was cut by 7 bases, the J end by 0 bases, with 11 bases between. To note about this clone: The antigen remains unidentified.

The chain is built from TRBV5-8 and TRBJ1-3, with D tentatively TRBD1 (5 bases). The specimen was PBMCs. The sequence was obtained from a woman aged 40 to 49 in good health and CMV-seronegative. The CDR3 bases are TGTGCCAGCGGGGCGCTTAGCTCTGGAAACACCATATATTTT. It is translated as CASGALSSGNTIYF. The full variable domain, with the rest looked up from reference TRBV5-8 and TRBJ1-3, is EAGVTQSPTHLIKTRGQQATLRCSPISGHTSVYWYQQALGLGLQFLLWYDEGEERNRGNFPPRFSGRQFPNYSSELNVNALELEDSALYLCASGALSSGNTIYFGEGSWLTVV.